This TCR beta chain was recorded in a study of read filtering for tumor transcriptome and immune sequencing. Losses at the gene ends were 4 bases for V and 8 bases for J; bases not matched to a gene: 13. Germline assignment: CDR1 SGHTA and CDR2 FQGNSA. This CDR3 has 16 amino acids. From about 0.4 ug of RNA, a library with molecular barcoded alpha/delta and beta/gamma adaptors was made. TCRdb analysed the reads with MiXCR anew, one entry per CDR3 protein. The sample carries some 40,000 distinct CDR3 sequences, around 11% recorded once. The chain employs TRBV7-2 and TRBJ2-1; 8 nucleotides match TRBD2. The receptor comes from a donor aged 40 or over with multiple myeloma. The source material was a population of CD138-negative cells sorted from bone marrow. The CDR3 coding sequence is TGTGCCAGCAGCTCCCGCGGTCGGGGGGGGATTGATGAGCAGTTCTTC. This gives the protein CASSSRGRGGIDEQFF.